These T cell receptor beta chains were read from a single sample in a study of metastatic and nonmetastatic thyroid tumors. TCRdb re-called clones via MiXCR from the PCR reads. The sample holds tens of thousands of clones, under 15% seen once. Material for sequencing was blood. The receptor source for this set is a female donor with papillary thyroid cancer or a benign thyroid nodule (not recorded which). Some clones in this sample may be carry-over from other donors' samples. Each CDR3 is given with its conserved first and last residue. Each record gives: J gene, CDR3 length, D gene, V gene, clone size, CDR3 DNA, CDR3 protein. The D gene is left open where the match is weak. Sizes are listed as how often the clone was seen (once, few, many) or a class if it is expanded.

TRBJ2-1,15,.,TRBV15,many,TGTGCCACCAGCAGGTCTCAAACTGGGCGGAATGAGCAGTTCTTC,CATSRSQTGRNEQFF
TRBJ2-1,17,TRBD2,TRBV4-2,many,TGTGCCAGCAGCCCAGCCGGGACTAGCGTGTCCTACAATGAGCAGTTCTTC,CASSPAGTSVSYNEQFF
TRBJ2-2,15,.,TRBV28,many,TGTGCCAGCAGTCCTACCTGGGACTTCACCGGGGAGCTGTTTTTT,CASSPTWDFTGELFF
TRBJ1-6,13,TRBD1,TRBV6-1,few,TGCGCCAGTAAAACAGGGGATGAGTCACCCCTCCACTTT,CASKTGDESPLHF
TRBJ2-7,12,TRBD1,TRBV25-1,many,TGTGCCAGCAGTGGAACAGGGGGCGAGCAGTACTTC,CASSGTGGEQYF
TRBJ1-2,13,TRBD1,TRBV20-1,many,TGCAGTGGCCCACAGGGGGAGGGCTATGGCTACACCTTC,CSGPQGEGYGYTF
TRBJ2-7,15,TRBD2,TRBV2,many,TGTGCCAGCAGTGAATGGTCTAGCGGGACCTACGAGCAGTACTTC,CASSEWSSGTYEQYF
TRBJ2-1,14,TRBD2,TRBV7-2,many,TGTGCCAGCACCGGCAGGGTAGGGACTAGCGGGTTCCTCTTC,CASTGRVGTSGFLF
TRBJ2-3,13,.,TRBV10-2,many,TGCGCCAGCCTGGGCTGGGACACAGATACGCAGTATTTT,CASLGWDTDTQYF
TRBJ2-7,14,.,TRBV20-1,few,TGCAGCTCCCCCCCCTTCGCGGGGAACTACGAGCAGTACTTC,CSSPPFAGNYEQYF